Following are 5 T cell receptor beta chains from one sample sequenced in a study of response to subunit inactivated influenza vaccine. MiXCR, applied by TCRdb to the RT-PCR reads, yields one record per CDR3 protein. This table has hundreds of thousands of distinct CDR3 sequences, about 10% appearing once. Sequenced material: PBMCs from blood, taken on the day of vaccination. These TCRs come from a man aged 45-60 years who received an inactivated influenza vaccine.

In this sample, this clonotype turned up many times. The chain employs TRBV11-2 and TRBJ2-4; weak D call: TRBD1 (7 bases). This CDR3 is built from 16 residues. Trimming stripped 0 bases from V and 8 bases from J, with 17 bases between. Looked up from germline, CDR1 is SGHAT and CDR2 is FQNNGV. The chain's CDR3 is CASSLDWAGGMYIQYF. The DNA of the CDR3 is TGTGCCAGCAGCTTAGATTGGGCAGGGGGGATGTACATTCAGTACTTC.

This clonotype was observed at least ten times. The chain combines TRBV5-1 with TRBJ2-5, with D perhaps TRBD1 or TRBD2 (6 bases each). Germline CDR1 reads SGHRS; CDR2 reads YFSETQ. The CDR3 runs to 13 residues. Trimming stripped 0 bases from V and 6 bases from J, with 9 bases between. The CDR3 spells CASSLEGGQTQYF. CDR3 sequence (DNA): TGCGCCAGCAGCTTGGAGGGGGGACAGACCCAGTACTTC. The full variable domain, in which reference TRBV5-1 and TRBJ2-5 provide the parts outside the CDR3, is KAGVTQTPRYLIKTRGQQVTLSCSPISGHRSVSWYQQTPGQGLQFLFEYFSETQRNKGNFPGRFSGRQFSNSRSEMNVSTLELGDSALYLCASSLEGGQTQYFGPGTRLLVL.

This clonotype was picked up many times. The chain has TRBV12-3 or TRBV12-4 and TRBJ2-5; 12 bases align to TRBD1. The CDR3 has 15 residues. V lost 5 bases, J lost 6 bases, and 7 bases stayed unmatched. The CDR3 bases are TGTGCCAGCAGTCCTCGGGGACAGGGGGCGAAGACCCAGTACTTC. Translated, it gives CASSPRGQGAKTQYF.

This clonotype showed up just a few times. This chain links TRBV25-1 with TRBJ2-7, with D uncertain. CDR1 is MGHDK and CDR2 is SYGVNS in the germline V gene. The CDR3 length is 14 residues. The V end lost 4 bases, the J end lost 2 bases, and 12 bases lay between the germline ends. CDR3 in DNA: TGTGCCAGCAGTGGGGTTGGGCCTACCTACGAGCAGTACTTC. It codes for CASSGVGPTYEQYF.

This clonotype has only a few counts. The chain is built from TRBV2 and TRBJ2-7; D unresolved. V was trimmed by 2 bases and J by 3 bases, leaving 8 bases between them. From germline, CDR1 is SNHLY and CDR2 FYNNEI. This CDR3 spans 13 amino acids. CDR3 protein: CASSERAIYEQYF. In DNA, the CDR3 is TGTGCCAGCAGTGAAAGGGCAATCTACGAGCAGTACTTC. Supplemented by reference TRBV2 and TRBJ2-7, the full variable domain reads EPEVTQTPSHQVTQMGQEVILRCVPISNHLYFYWYRQILGQKVEFLVSFYNNEISEKSEIFDDQFSVERPDGSNFTLKIRSTKLEDSAMYFCASSERAIYEQYFGPGTRLTVT.